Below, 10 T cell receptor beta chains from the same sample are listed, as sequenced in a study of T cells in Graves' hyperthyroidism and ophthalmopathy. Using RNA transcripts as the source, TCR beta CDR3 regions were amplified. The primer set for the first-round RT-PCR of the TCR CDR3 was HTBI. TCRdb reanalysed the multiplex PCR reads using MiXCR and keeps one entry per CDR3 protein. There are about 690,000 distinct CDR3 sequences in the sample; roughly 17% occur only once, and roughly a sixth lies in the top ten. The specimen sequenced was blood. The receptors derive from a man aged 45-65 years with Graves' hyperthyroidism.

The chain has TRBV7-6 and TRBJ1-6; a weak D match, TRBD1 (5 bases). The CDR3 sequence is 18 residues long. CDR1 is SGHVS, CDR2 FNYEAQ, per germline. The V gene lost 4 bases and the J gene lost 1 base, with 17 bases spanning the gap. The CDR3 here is CASSSRDWGRSYNSPLHF. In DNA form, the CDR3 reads TGTGCCAGCAGCTCCAGGGACTGGGGCCGGTCCTATAATTCACCCCTCCACTTT.

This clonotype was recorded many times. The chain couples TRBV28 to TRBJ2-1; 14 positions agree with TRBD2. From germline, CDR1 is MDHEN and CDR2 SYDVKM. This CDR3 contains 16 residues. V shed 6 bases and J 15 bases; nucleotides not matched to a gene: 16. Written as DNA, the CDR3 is TGTGCCAGCAGCCTGATAGGGACTAGCGGGAGTTTTGGCCTGTTCTTC. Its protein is CASSLIGTSGSFGLFF.

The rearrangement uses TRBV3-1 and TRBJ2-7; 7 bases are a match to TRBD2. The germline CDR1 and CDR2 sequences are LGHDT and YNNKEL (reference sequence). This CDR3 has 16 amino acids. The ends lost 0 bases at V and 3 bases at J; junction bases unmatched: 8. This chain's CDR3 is CASSQEGGTLFYEQYF. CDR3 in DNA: TGTGCCAGCAGCCAAGAGGGGGGGACTCTTTTCTACGAGCAGTACTTC.

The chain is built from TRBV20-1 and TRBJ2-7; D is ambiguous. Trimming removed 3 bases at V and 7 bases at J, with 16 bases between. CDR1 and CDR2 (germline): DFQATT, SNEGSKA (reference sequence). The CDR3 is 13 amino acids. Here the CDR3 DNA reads TGCAGTGCTAGGGATACGTCTCTGGGGGAGCAGTACTTC. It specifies CSARDTSLGEQYF.

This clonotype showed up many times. CDR3 sequence: CASGPSLAYEQYF. The CDR3 coding sequence is TGTGCCAGCGGCCCTAGTCTAGCGTATGAGCAGTACTTC. This chain uses TRBV2 with TRBJ2-7; maybe TRBD2 (6 bases). The CDR3 is made up of 13 amino acids. V gave up 8 bases and J gave up 7 bases, with 18 bases separating them. The germline gives CDR1 SNHLY, CDR2 FYNNEI. The full variable domain, rest sourced from reference TRBV2 and TRBJ2-7, is EPEVTQTPSHQVTQMGQEVILRCVPISNHLYFYWYRQILGQKVEFLVSFYNNEISEKSEIFDDQFSVERPDGSNFTLKIRSTKLEDSAMYFCASGPSLAYEQYFGPGTRLTVT.

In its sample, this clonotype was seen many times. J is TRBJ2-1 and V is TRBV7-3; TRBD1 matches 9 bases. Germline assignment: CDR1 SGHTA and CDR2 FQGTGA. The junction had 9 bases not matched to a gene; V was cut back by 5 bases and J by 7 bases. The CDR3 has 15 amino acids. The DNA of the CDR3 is TGTGCCAGCAGCGAAGGGGGACAGGGAGGGAATGAGCAGTTCTTC. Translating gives CASSEGGQGGNEQFF.

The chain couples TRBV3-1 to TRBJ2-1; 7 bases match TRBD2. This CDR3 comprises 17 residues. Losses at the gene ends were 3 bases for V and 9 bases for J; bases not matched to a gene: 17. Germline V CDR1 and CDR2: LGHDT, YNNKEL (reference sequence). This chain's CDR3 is CASSHRTWTGGSGEQFF. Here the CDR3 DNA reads TGTGCCAGCAGCCACCGGACGTGGACTGGCGGGAGTGGTGAGCAGTTCTTC.

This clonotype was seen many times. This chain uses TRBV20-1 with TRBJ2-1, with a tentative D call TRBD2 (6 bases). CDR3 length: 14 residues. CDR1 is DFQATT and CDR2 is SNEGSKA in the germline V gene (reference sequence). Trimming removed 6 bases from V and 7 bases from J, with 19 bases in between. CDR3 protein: CSAMDVLEGNEQFF. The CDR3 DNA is TGCAGTGCGATGGACGTCTTGGAGGGGAATGAGCAGTTCTTC.

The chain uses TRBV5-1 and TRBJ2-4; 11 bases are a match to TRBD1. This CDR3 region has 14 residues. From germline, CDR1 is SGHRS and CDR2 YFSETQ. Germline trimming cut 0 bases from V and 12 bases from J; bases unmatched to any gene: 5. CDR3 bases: TGCGCCAGCAGCTTGGCGGAGGGACAGGGGGATCAGTACTTC. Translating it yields CASSLAEGQGDQYF. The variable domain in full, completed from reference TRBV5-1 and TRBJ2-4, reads KAGVTQTPRYLIKTRGQQVTLSCSPISGHRSVSWYQQTPGQGLQFLFEYFSETQRNKGNFPGRFSGRQFSNSRSEMNVSTLELGDSALYLCASSLAEGQGDQYFGAGTRLSVL.

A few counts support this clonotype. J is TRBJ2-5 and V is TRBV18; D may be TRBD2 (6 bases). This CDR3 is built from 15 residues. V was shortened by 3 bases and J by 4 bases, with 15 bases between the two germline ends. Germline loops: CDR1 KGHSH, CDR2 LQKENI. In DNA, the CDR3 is TGTGCCAGCTCACCTCTCCATGGCGGGACAGAGACCCAGTACTTC. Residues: CASSPLHGGTETQYF.